This T cell receptor beta chain was profiled in a study of type 1 and type 2 diabetes patients. CDR1 and CDR2 (germline): SNHLY, FYNNEI. V was clipped by 6 bases and J by 6 bases, with 17 bases between them. The CDR3 runs 14 residues. Standard classification criteria confirmed type 1 or type 2 diabetes in all patients. The PCR template was genomic DNA. The TCR beta CDR3 region was amplified using 30 forward and 13 reverse primers. TCRdb called the multiplex PCR reads again in MiXCR, with one record for every CDR3 protein. The repertoire holds 250,000 or so distinct CDR3 sequences, with roughly 50% as singletons. This clonotype appeared many times.

The chain couples TRBV2 to TRBJ1-1; perhaps TRBD1 as D (6 bases). Sequenced input: peripheral blood mononuclear cells (PBMCs). This receptor was obtained from a man between 18 and 29 years old with type 2 diabetes. The chain's CDR3 is CASSTTGHGAEAFF. The CDR3 coding sequence is TGTGCCAGCAGCACTACAGGGCATGGGGCTGAAGCTTTCTTT.